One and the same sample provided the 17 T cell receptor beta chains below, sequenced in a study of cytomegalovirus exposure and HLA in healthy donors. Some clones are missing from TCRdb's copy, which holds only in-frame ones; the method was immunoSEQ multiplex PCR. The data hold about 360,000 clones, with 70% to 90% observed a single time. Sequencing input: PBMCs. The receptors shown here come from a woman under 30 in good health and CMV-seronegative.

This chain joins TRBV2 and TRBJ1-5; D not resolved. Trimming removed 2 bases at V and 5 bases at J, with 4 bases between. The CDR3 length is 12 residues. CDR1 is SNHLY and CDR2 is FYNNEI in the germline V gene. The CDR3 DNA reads TGTGCCAGCAGTGAACTCGATCAGCCCCAGCATTTT. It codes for CASSELDQPQHF.

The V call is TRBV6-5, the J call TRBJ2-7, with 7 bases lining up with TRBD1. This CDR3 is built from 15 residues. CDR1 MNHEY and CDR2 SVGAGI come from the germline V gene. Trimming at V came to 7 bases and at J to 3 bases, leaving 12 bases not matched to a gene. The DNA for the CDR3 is TGTGCCAGCACAGGGCGATCGACAGGGATCTACGAGCAGTACTTC. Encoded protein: CASTGRSTGIYEQYF.

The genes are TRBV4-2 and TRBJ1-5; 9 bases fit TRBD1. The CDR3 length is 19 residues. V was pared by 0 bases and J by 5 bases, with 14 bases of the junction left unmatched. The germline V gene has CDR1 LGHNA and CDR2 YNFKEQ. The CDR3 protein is CASSQDPGQGVSPHQPQHF. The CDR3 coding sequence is TGTGCCAGCAGCCAAGATCCGGGACAGGGAGTTTCCCCCCATCAGCCCCAGCATTTT.

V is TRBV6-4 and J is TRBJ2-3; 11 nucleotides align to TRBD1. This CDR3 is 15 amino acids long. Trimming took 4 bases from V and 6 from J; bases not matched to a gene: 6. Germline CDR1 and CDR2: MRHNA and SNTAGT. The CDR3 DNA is TGTGCCAGCAGTGCGCGGACAGGGGGCTGGGATACGCAGTATTTT. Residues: CASSARTGGWDTQYF.

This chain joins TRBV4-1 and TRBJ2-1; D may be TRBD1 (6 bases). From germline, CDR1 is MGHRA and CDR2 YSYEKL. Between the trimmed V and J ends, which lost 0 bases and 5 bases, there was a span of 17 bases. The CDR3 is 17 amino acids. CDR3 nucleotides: TGCGCCAGCAGCCAAGAATCGGCAGGGGTGGTGAACAATGAGCAGTTCTTC. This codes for CASSQESAGVVNNEQFF.

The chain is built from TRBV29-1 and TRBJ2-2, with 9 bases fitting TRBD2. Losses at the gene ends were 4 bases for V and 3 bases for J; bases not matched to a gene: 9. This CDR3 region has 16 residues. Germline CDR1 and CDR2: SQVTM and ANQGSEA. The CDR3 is CSVASSGVSDTGELFF. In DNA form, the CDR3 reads TGCAGCGTTGCCTCTAGCGGGGTGTCGGACACCGGGGAGCTGTTTTTT.

The CDR3 sequence: CASSDKGDLAKNIQYF. The CDR3 bases are TGTGCCAGCAGTGATAAAGGAGACTTAGCCAAAAACATTCAGTACTTC. This chain uses TRBV2 with TRBJ2-4; no definite D call. Germline values: CDR1 SNHLY, CDR2 FYNNEI. Trimming took 3 bases from V and 0 from J, leaving 12 bases between them. The CDR3 totals 16 residues.

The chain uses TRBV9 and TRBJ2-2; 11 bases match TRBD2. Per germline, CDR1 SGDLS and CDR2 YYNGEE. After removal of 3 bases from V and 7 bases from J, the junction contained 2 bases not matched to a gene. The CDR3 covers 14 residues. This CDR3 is CASSGLAGFGELFF. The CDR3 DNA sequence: TGTGCCAGCAGCGGACTAGCGGGATTCGGGGAGCTGTTTTTT.

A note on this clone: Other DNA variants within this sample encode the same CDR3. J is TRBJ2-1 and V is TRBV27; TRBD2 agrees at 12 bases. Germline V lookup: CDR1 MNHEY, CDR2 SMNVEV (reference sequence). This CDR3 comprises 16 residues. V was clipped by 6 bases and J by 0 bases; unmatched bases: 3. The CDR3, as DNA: TGTGCCAGCAGGCTAGCGGGAGGGAGCTCCTACAATGAGCAGTTCTTC. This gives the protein CASRLAGGSSYNEQFF.

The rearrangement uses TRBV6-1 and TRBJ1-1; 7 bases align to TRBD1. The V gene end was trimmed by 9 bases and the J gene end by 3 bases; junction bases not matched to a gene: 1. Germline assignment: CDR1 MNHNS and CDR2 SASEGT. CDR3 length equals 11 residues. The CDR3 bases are TGTGCCAGTGGGACAGACACTGAAGCTTTCTTT. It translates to CASGTDTEAFF.

CDR3 loop: CASSQSPKGGTGVSYTF. CDR3 nucleotide sequence: TGCGCCAGCAGTCAATCGCCAAAAGGGGGGACAGGGGTCTCCTACACCTTC. The V gene is TRBV23-1, the J gene TRBJ1-2, with TRBD1 identical over 10 bases. TRBV23-1 is given ORF status, its function remaining uncertain. The CDR3 runs to 17 residues. The V gene end was trimmed by 0 bases and the J gene end by 10 bases; junction bases not matched to a gene: 14.

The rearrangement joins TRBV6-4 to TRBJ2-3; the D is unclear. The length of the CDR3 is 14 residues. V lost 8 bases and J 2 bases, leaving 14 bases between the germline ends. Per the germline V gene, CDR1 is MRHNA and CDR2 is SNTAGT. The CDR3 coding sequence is TGTGCCAGCGCGGTGCAGATTTTCACAGATACGCAGTATTTT. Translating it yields CASAVQIFTDTQYF.

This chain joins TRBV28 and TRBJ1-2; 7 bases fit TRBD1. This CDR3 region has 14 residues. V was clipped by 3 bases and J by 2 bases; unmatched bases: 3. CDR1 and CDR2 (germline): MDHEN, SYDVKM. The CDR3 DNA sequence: TGTGCCAGCAGTTTCGGGGACAGCAACTATGGCTACACCTTC. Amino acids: CASSFGDSNYGYTF.

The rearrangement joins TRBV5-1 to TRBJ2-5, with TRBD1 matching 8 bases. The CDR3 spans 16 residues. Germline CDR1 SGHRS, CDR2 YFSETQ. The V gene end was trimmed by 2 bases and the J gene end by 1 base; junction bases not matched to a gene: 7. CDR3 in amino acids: CASSLGQGSPQETQYF. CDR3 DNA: TGCGCCAGCAGCTTAGGACAGGGTTCTCCCCAAGAGACCCAGTACTTC. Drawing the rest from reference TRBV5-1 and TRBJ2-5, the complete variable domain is KAGVTQTPRYLIKTRGQQVTLSCSPISGHRSVSWYQQTPGQGLQFLFEYFSETQRNKGNFPGRFSGRQFSNSRSEMNVSTLELGDSALYLCASSLGQGSPQETQYFGPGTRLLVL.

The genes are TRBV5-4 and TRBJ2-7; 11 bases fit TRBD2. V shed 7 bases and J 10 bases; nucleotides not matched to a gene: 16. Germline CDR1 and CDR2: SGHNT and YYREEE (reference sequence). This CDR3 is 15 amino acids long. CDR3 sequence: CASSPSLTSGSAQYF. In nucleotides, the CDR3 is TGTGCCAGCTCTCCGTCCCTCACTAGCGGGAGCGCCCAGTACTTC.

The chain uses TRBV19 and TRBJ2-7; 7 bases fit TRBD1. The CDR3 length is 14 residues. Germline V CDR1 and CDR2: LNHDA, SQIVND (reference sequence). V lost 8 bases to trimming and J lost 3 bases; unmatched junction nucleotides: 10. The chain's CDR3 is CASADTGAFYEQYF. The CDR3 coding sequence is TGTGCCAGTGCGGATACAGGGGCTTTCTACGAGCAGTACTTC.

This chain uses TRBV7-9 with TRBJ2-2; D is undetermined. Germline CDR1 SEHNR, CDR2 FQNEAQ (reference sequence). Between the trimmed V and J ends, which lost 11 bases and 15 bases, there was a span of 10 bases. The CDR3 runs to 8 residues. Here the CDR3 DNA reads TGTGCCGGAGATGTGGTGTTTTTT. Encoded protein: CAGDVVFF.